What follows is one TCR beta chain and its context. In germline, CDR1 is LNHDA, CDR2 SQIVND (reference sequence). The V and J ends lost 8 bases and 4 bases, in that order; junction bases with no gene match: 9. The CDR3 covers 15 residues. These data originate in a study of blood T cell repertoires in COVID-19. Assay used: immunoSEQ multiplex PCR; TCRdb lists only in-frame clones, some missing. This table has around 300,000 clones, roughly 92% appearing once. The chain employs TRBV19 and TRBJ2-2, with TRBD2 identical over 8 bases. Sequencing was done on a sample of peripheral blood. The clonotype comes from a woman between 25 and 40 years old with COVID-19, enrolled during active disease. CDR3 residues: CASWSGGGSTGELFF. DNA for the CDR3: TGTGCCAGTTGGTCGGGCGGGGGGAGCACCGGGGAGCTGTTTTTT.